Listed below are T cell receptor beta chains from one sample, sequenced in a study of blood T cell repertoires in COVID-19. Repertoires were generated with immunoSEQ multiplex PCR, while TCRdb's copy carries only in-frame clones and drops some. The table records fewer than 200,000 clones, roughly 80% of them present only once. The source material was PBMCs or T cells enriched from blood (not recorded which). The receptor set was obtained from a man aged 45-65 years who had recovered from COVID-19. Both conserved end residues are part of each CDR3. The order of the fields is D gene, clone size, J gene, V gene, CDR3 length, CDR3 DNA, CDR3 protein. The D gene is left open where the match is weak. Clone size is shown for a subset of rows, as once, few, many or a class of expanded clone.

D: TRBD1; size: NA; J: TRBJ2-3; V: TRBV27; length: 13; DNA: TGTGCCAGCAGTTTGGGCAGGGGGGATACGCAGTATTTT; CDR3: CASSLGRGDTQYF
D: NA; size: NA; J: TRBJ2-3; V: TRBV5-1; length: 12; DNA: TGCGCCAGCAGCCTACAGACAGATACGCAGTATTTT; CDR3: CASSLQTDTQYF
D: TRBD2; size: once; J: TRBJ2-7; V: TRBV5-1; length: 16; DNA: TGCGCCAGCAGCCCGACTGCAGCGGGGGGAACCTACGAGCAGTACTTC; CDR3: CASSPTAAGGTYEQYF
D: TRBD1; size: NA; J: TRBJ2-2; V: TRBV6-5; length: 14; DNA: TGTGCCAGCAGTAAACAGGGGCGTACCGGGGAGCTGTTTTTT; CDR3: CASSKQGRTGELFF
D: NA; size: NA; J: TRBJ2-7; V: TRBV15; length: 12; DNA: TGTGCCACCAGCCCAGGAGGCAACGAGCAGTACTTC; CDR3: CATSPGGNEQYF
D: TRBD1; size: NA; J: TRBJ1-2; V: TRBV5-5; length: 14; DNA: TGTGCCAGCAGCATCGGACAGGGGACGGGTGGCTACACCTTC; CDR3: CASSIGQGTGGYTF
D: NA; size: NA; J: TRBJ1-3; V: TRBV6-5; length: 11; DNA: TGTGCCAGCAGGACGGGGAACACCATATATTTT; CDR3: CASRTGNTIYF
D: NA; size: NA; J: TRBJ1-6; V: TRBV19; length: 14; DNA: TGTGCCAGTAGTATCGCAGGGGTGGCTTCACCCCTCCACTTT; CDR3: CASSIAGVASPLHF
D: NA; size: NA; J: TRBJ1-5; V: TRBV6-5; length: 15; DNA: TGTGCCAGCAGTTACTCGATCGGGGTTGGTCAGCCCCAGCATTTT; CDR3: CASSYSIGVGQPQHF
D: NA; size: NA; J: TRBJ2-3; V: TRBV7-3; length: 15; DNA: TGTGCCAGCAGCTTAACAGGAGTCGCCCCAGATACGCAGTATTTT; CDR3: CASSLTGVAPDTQYF
D: NA; size: NA; J: TRBJ2-5; V: TRBV2; length: 15; DNA: TGTGCCAGCAGTGACCTCTTACTGGACCAAGAGACCCAGTACTTC; CDR3: CASSDLLLDQETQYF
D: TRBD1; size: once; J: TRBJ1-5; V: TRBV5-5; length: 16; DNA: TGTGCCAGCAGCCTAGGGGGCGGACCTAGCAATCAGCCCCAGCATTTT; CDR3: CASSLGGGPSNQPQHF
D: NA; size: NA; J: TRBJ2-1; V: TRBV27; length: 15; DNA: TGTGCCAGCAGTTTAGGGCAGGGGCGCTATGGTGAGCAGTTCTTC; CDR3: CASSLGQGRYGEQFF
D: NA; size: NA; J: TRBJ1-1; V: TRBV9; length: 14; DNA: TGTGCCAGCAGCCTTACCGACAGGAGGACTGAAGCTTTCTTT; CDR3: CASSLTDRRTEAFF
D: TRBD1; size: NA; J: TRBJ2-7; V: TRBV6-1; length: 15; DNA: TGTGCCAGCAGTGAACCGGGACAGCAACCCTACGAGCAGTACTTC; CDR3: CASSEPGQQPYEQYF
D: NA; size: NA; J: TRBJ2-1; V: TRBV27; length: 15; DNA: TGTGCCAGCAGTTTCCGGGACATCCAAGGCGATGAGCAGTTCTTC; CDR3: CASSFRDIQGDEQFF
D: TRBD1; size: NA; J: TRBJ1-1; V: TRBV7-9; length: 17; DNA: TGTGCCAGCAGTCAAGGACAGGGGGCGCTTCTAAAGACTGAAGCTTTCTTT; CDR3: CASSQGQGALLKTEAFF
D: NA; size: NA; J: TRBJ2-1; V: TRBV5-1; length: 13; DNA: TGCGCCAGCAGCCCAGGACTTATCAATGAGCAGTTCTTC; CDR3: CASSPGLINEQFF
D: NA; size: once; J: TRBJ1-5; V: TRBV7-2; length: 16; DNA: TGTGCCAGCAGCTTATATGGCCCTTCTAGCAATCAGCCCCAGCATTTT; CDR3: CASSLYGPSSNQPQHF
D: NA; size: NA; J: TRBJ2-5; V: TRBV7-9; length: 10; DNA: TGTGCCAGCAGCCGGGAGACCCAGTACTTC; CDR3: CASSRETQYF
D: NA; size: NA; J: TRBJ1-4; V: TRBV2; length: 13; DNA: TGTGCCAGCCTAGGACAGTCGAATGAAAAACTGTTTTTT; CDR3: CASLGQSNEKLFF
D: NA; size: NA; J: TRBJ2-1; V: TRBV27; length: 16; DNA: TGTGCCAGCAGTGGGGACTTGAGAACGTGGCCACATGAGCAGTTCTTC; CDR3: CASSGDLRTWPHEQFF
D: TRBD2; size: NA; J: TRBJ2-5; V: TRBV7-3; length: 13; DNA: TGTGCCAGCAGCTTCGGGGGGGAAGAGACCCAGTACTTC; CDR3: CASSFGGEETQYF
D: TRBD1; size: NA; J: TRBJ1-2; V: TRBV19; length: 18; DNA: TGTGCCAGTAGTCGTGAGGCTTGGGACAGATCCAACAACTATGGCTACACCTTC; CDR3: CASSREAWDRSNNYGYTF
D: NA; size: NA; J: TRBJ1-2; V: TRBV9; length: 14; DNA: TGTGCCAGCAGCGTAGGGCAGGGGAACTATGGCTACACCTTC; CDR3: CASSVGQGNYGYTF
D: NA; size: NA; J: TRBJ2-7; V: TRBV10-3; length: 13; DNA: TGTGCCACCCTGGAGGGGCCCTCCTACGAGCAGTACTTC; CDR3: CATLEGPSYEQYF
D: NA; size: NA; J: TRBJ1-2; V: TRBV5-4; length: 15; DNA: TGTGCCAGCAGCCCCGGGGGGGGTTGGGACTATGGCTACACCTTC; CDR3: CASSPGGGWDYGYTF
D: NA; size: NA; J: TRBJ2-7; V: TRBV2; length: 15; DNA: TGTGCCAGCAGCAGGGGTGTGACAGGCTCCTACGAGCAGTACTTC; CDR3: CASSRGVTGSYEQYF
D: TRBD1; size: NA; J: TRBJ1-5; V: TRBV3-1/TRBV3-2; length: 17; DNA: TGTGCCAGCAGCCAAACCGGGACAGGGGGCTTCCTTCAGCCCCAGCATTTT; CDR3: CASSQTGTGGFLQPQHF
D: TRBD1; size: NA; J: TRBJ1-2; V: TRBV7-9; length: 15; DNA: TGTGCCAGCAGCTTCGGACAGGGAGATTTTTATGGCTACACCTTC; CDR3: CASSFGQGDFYGYTF
D: NA; size: few; J: TRBJ2-1; V: TRBV9; length: 14; DNA: TGTGCCAGCAGCGTAGGGACAATCTACAATGAGCAGTTCTTC; CDR3: CASSVGTIYNEQFF
D: NA; size: NA; J: TRBJ2-2; V: TRBV27; length: 15; DNA: TGTGCCAGCAGCCCCGGACAAATCAACACCGGGGAGCTGTTTTTT; CDR3: CASSPGQINTGELFF
D: NA; size: NA; J: TRBJ1-5; V: TRBV19; length: 14; DNA: TGTGCCAGTAGTATATTTGAGGGTAGTCAGCCCCAGCATTTT; CDR3: CASSIFEGSQPQHF
D: NA; size: NA; J: TRBJ1-2; V: TRBV19; length: 13; DNA: TGTGCCAGTGGACCTTACGGCGGGTCTGGCTACACCTTC; CDR3: CASGPYGGSGYTF
D: NA; size: once; J: TRBJ2-3; V: TRBV9; length: 16; DNA: TGTGCCAGCAGCCCCCTTGCGGGGGCTAGCACAGATACGCAGTATTTT; CDR3: CASSPLAGASTDTQYF
D: NA; size: NA; J: TRBJ1-3; V: TRBV6-4; length: 15; DNA: TGTGCCAGCAGGCCACAGGCTTTCTCTGGAAACACCATATATTTT; CDR3: CASRPQAFSGNTIYF
D: TRBD2; size: NA; J: TRBJ2-1; V: TRBV6-5; length: 14; DNA: TGTGCCAGCCCCGGGGTAGCGGGGAGCCGAGAGCAGTTCTTC; CDR3: CASPGVAGSREQFF
D: NA; size: NA; J: TRBJ2-4; V: TRBV15; length: 15; DNA: TGTGCCACCAGCAGGGGGGGGGCGGTCAAAAACATTCAGTACTTC; CDR3: CATSRGGAVKNIQYF
D: TRBD2; size: NA; J: TRBJ2-3; V: TRBV6-4; length: 16; DNA: TGTGCCAGCAGTGAGTTTAGCGGGGGTGTTACAGATACGCAGTATTTT; CDR3: CASSEFSGGVTDTQYF
D: NA; size: NA; J: TRBJ1-5; V: TRBV4-2; length: 14; DNA: TGTGCCAGCAGCCAATCGGTAGGGGATCAGCCCCAGCATTTT; CDR3: CASSQSVGDQPQHF
D: TRBD2; size: NA; J: TRBJ2-3; V: TRBV6-1; length: 17; DNA: TGTGCCAGCAGTGGGGGATTTAGGACTAGCGGGGCGATTAATCAGTATTTT; CDR3: CASSGGFRTSGAINQYF
D: TRBD1; size: NA; J: TRBJ1-1; V: TRBV30; length: 15; DNA: TGTGCCTGGAGAGACGAACGGACAGGGCGGACTGAAGCTTTCTTT; CDR3: CAWRDERTGRTEAFF
D: NA; size: NA; J: TRBJ2-5; V: TRBV9; length: 17; DNA: TGTGCCAGCAGCGGAGCCTGGGGAGAGGGTAGAGGAGAGACCCAGTACTTC; CDR3: CASSGAWGEGRGETQYF
D: NA; size: NA; J: TRBJ1-1; V: TRBV7-9; length: 13; DNA: TGTGCCAGCAGCGAGCAAACAGGGACCCACGCTTTCTTT; CDR3: CASSEQTGTHAFF
D: TRBD1; size: NA; J: TRBJ2-4; V: TRBV12-3/TRBV12-4; length: 13; DNA: TGTGCCAGCAGTGAACAGGGGGCGGGCATTCAGTACTTC; CDR3: CASSEQGAGIQYF
D: NA; size: NA; J: TRBJ1-5; V: TRBV5-5; length: 15; DNA: TGTGCCAGCAGCCGAGAAACAGGGAAGGGTCAGCCCCAGCATTTT; CDR3: CASSRETGKGQPQHF
D: TRBD2; size: NA; J: TRBJ2-1; V: TRBV11-2; length: 13; DNA: TGTGCCAGCAGCTTGGGACTAGACGATGAGCAGTTCTTC; CDR3: CASSLGLDDEQFF
D: TRBD1; size: NA; J: TRBJ2-5; V: TRBV5-1; length: 15; DNA: TGCGCCAGCGCATCGGACAGGGTAGGCCAAGAGACCCAGTACTTC; CDR3: CASASDRVGQETQYF
D: NA; size: NA; J: TRBJ1-1; V: TRBV19; length: 14; DNA: TGTGCCAGTACCGTAGAGTCTTGGAACACTGAAGCTTTCTTT; CDR3: CASTVESWNTEAFF
D: TRBD1; size: NA; J: TRBJ2-1; V: TRBV5-4; length: 18; DNA: TGTGCCAGCAGCCAGCCTAATTTTAGACAGGGGGGCTACAATGAGCAGTTCTTC; CDR3: CASSQPNFRQGGYNEQFF
D: TRBD1; size: NA; J: TRBJ1-2; V: TRBV18; length: 13; DNA: TGTGCCAGCTCACCCGACAGGGTGTATGGCTACACCTTC; CDR3: CASSPDRVYGYTF
D: NA; size: NA; J: TRBJ1-2; V: TRBV7-9; length: 16; DNA: TGTGCCAGCAGCTACGGCGCGGCCAGGGCATTGTATGGCTACACCTTC; CDR3: CASSYGAARALYGYTF
D: NA; size: NA; J: TRBJ1-4; V: TRBV6-1; length: 16; DNA: TGTGCCAGCAGTGATAACGGGACACCAACTAATGAAAAACTGTTTTTT; CDR3: CASSDNGTPTNEKLFF
D: NA; size: NA; J: TRBJ1-5; V: TRBV27; length: 13; DNA: TGTGCCAGCAGTAGCAGGGATCCTCAGCCCCAGCATTTT; CDR3: CASSSRDPQPQHF
D: NA; size: NA; J: TRBJ1-4; V: TRBV6-1; length: 16; DNA: TGTGCCAGCAGTGAAGGTCGAGGAAAAAATCGCGAAAAACTGTTTTTT; CDR3: CASSEGRGKNREKLFF
D: TRBD1; size: NA; J: TRBJ1-4; V: TRBV6-5; length: 14; DNA: TGTGCCAGCAGTTATGGGACAGGGGGCGTGAAACTGTTTTTT; CDR3: CASSYGTGGVKLFF
D: NA; size: NA; J: TRBJ2-7; V: TRBV14; length: 17; DNA: TGTGCCAGCAGTCCCCTCTCAGGGGTCCTCAGCTCCTACGAGCAGTACTTC; CDR3: CASSPLSGVLSSYEQYF
D: NA; size: NA; J: TRBJ2-3; V: TRBV5-5; length: 15; DNA: TGTGCCAGCAGCTTGTCGGGTTCCTACGCAGATACGCAGTATTTT; CDR3: CASSLSGSYADTQYF
D: NA; size: NA; J: TRBJ2-3; V: TRBV7-9; length: 16; DNA: TGTGCCAGCAGCCCAGCGCCCGGGAGACGCACAGATACGCAGTATTTT; CDR3: CASSPAPGRRTDTQYF
D: TRBD1; size: NA; J: TRBJ2-2; V: TRBV29-1; length: 13; DNA: TGCAGCGTTGACAGGGGGTATACCGGGGAGCTGTTTTTT; CDR3: CSVDRGYTGELFF